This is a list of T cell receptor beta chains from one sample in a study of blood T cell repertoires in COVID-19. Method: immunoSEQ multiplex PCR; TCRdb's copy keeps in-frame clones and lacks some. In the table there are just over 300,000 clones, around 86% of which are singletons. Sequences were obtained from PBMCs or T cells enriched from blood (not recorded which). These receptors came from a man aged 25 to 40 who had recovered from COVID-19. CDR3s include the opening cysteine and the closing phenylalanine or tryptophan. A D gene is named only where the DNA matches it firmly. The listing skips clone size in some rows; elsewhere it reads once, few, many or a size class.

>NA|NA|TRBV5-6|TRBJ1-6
TGTGCCAGCAGCTTGGGGTCGGGAATCCCCCTCCACTTT
CASSLGSGIPLHF
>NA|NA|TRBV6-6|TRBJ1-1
TGTGCCAGCAGTTACTCACAGGTCCGCACTGAAGCTTTCTTT
CASSYSQVRTEAFF
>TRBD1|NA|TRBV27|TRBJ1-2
TGTGCCAGCAGTTTCGGTCAGGGGGATGGCTACACCTTC
CASSFGQGDGYTF
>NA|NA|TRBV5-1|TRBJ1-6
TGCGCCAGCAGCCTGCAGTCCCCCCAGAGGGGGAATTCACCCCTCCACTTT
CASSLQSPQRGNSPLHF
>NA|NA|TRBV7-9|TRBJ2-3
TGTGCCAGCAGCTTAGCGCGTCCTAGCACAGATACGCAGTATTTT
CASSLARPSTDTQYF
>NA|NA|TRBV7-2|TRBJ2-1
TGTGCCAGCAGCTTAGTCAACTCAACCAAGAATGAGCAGTTCTTC
CASSLVNSTKNEQFF
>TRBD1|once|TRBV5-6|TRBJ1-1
TGTGCCAGCAGCCCGACAGGGGGGGGAGCTTTCTTT
CASSPTGGGAFF
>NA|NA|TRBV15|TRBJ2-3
TGTGCCACCAGCCGGTTCGGAGGTACTAGCACAGATACGCAGTATTTT
CATSRFGGTSTDTQYF
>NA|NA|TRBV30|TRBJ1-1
TGTGCCTATAGTATGCTGGGGGGGCCTGAAGCTTTCTTT
CAYSMLGGPEAFF
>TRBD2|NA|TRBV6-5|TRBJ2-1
TGTGCCAGCAGTTCATTAGCGGGAAGGACGTACAATGAGCAGTTCTTC
CASSSLAGRTYNEQFF
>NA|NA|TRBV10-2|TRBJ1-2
TGCGCCAGCAGTGAGAGGTTACCAGGAGCGGCGACCTTC
CASSERLPGAATF
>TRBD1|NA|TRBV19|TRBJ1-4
TGTGCCAGTAGCCCACGGGACAGCTTGAATGAAAAACTGTTTTTT
CASSPRDSLNEKLFF
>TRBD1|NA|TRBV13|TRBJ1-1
TGTGCCAGCAGCACAAGAAGACAGGGATCGAGGACTGAAGCTTTCTTT
CASSTRRQGSRTEAFF
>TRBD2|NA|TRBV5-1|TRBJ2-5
TGCGCCAGCAGCGGGGTAGGGAGCGGGGAAAAAGAGACCCAGTACTTC
CASSGVGSGEKETQYF
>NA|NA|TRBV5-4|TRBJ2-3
TGTGCCAGCAGCCCTGGCGGGGATACGCAGTATTTT
CASSPGGDTQYF
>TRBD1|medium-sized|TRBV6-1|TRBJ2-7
TGTGCCAGCAGTGAAGCGGACAGGGCCGAGCAGTACTTC
CASSEADRAEQYF
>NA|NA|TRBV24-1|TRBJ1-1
TGTGCCACCAGCCTTCGTCGGCGGGAGAACACTGAAGCTTTCTTT
CATSLRRRENTEAFF
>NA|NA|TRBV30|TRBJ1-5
TGTGCCTGGAGTGGGGGGTCAGGGGGCAATCAGCCCCAGCATTTT
CAWSGGSGGNQPQHF
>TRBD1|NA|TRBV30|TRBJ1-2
TGTGCCTGGAGCAGAAAGGGACAGGGGGGAAACTATGGCTACACCTTC
CAWSRKGQGGNYGYTF
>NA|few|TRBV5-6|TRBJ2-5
TGTGCCAGCAGTCAGGGGCCAGGGACCCAGTACTTC
CASSQGPGTQYF
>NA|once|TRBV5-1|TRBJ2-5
TGCGCCAGCAGCTTGTTTGGGAGGGGGCAAGAGACCCAGTACTTC
CASSLFGRGQETQYF
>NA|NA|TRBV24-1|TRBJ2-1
TGTGCCACCAGTGATTTCGAGACAGGCTCCTACAATGAGCAGTTCTTC
CATSDFETGSYNEQFF
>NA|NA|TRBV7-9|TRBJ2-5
TGTGCCAGCAGCTTCTATGAGACCCAGTACTTC
CASSFYETQYF
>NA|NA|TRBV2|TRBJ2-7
TGTGCCAGCAGGCAGGGCGCCTCCTACGAGCAGTACTTC
CASRQGASYEQYF
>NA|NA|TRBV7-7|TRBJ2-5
TGTGCTAGCAGCTTACGCCCCCGGGAGACCCAGTACTTC
CASSLRPRETQYF
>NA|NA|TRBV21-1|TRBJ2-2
TGTGCCAGCAGCAAAGAGGGAAAGTCTGGCGGGGGGACCGGGGAGCTGTTTTTT
CASSKEGKSGGGTGELFF
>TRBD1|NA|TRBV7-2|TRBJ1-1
TGTGCCAGCAGCCATTATAGGACAGGTTCGCACACTGAAGCTTTCTTT
CASSHYRTGSHTEAFF